Listed below are T cell receptor beta chains from one sample, sequenced in a study of Graves' ophthalmopathy and Graves' hyperthyroidism. TCRdb independently ran MiXCR on the multiplex PCR reads; one entry per CDR3 protein. The sample has approximately 380,000 distinct CDR3 sequences, approximately 21% seen once. Sequencing was performed on peripheral blood. All receptors derive from a woman under 30 with stable Graves' hyperthyroidism. The CDR3 runs from the conserved cysteine through the conserved F or W. Each record gives: clone size, V gene, D gene, J gene, CDR3 protein, CDR3 DNA. D genes are given only for firm matches. Clone size is shown for a subset of rows, as once, few, many or a class of expanded clone.

clone size: many
V gene: TRBV11-2
D gene: -
J gene: TRBJ2-7
CDR3 protein: CASSLERGFGRRSPEQYF
CDR3 DNA: TGTGCCAGCAGCTTAGAGAGAGGCTTCGGCAGACGTTCCCCCGAGCAGTACTTC

clone size: many
V gene: TRBV28
D gene: -
J gene: TRBJ1-5
CDR3 protein: CASRTIGGMVQPQHF
CDR3 DNA: TGTGCCAGCAGAACCATCGGGGGAATGGTACAGCCCCAGCATTTT

clone size: -
V gene: TRBV2
D gene: TRBD1
J gene: TRBJ1-2
CDR3 protein: CASSEVAVFPDRGYTNYGYTF
CDR3 DNA: TGTGCCAGCAGTGAAGTAGCCGTGTTCCCGGACAGGGGGTATACGAACTATGGCTACACCTTC

clone size: -
V gene: TRBV6-1
D gene: -
J gene: TRBJ2-5
CDR3 protein: CASSGSRGGTQYF
CDR3 DNA: TGTGCCAGCAGTGGATCTAGGGGGGGGACCCAGTACTTC

clone size: many
V gene: TRBV6-7
D gene: -
J gene: TRBJ2-7
CDR3 protein: CARSGLRDRTYEQYF
CDR3 DNA: TGTGCCAGGTCAGGGCTGCGGGACCGTACCTACGAGCAGTACTTC

clone size: -
V gene: TRBV20-1
D gene: -
J gene: TRBJ1-1
CDR3 protein: CSARDNTVAEAFF
CDR3 DNA: TGCAGTGCTAGAGATAATACGGTGGCTGAAGCTTTCTTT

clone size: -
V gene: TRBV27
D gene: TRBD2
J gene: TRBJ2-7
CDR3 protein: CASRPGLAGPYEQYF
CDR3 DNA: TGTGCCAGCAGGCCGGGACTAGCGGGACCCTACGAGCAGTACTTC

clone size: many
V gene: TRBV28
D gene: -
J gene: TRBJ1-2
CDR3 protein: CASSNERGNYGYTF
CDR3 DNA: TGTGCCAGCAGTAATGAGCGGGGGAACTATGGCTACACCTTC

clone size: -
V gene: TRBV7-2
D gene: -
J gene: TRBJ1-5
CDR3 protein: CASSLQGPNQPQHF
CDR3 DNA: TGTGCCAGCAGCTTACAGGGCCCCAATCAGCCCCAGCATTTT

clone size: -
V gene: TRBV12-3/TRBV12-4
D gene: -
J gene: TRBJ1-2
CDR3 protein: CASKSGGYGYTF
CDR3 DNA: TGTGCCAGCAAATCGGGGGGTTATGGCTACACCTTC

clone size: once
V gene: TRBV12-3/TRBV12-4
D gene: -
J gene: TRBJ2-2
CDR3 protein: CASSLSGRGNTGELFF
CDR3 DNA: TGTGCCAGCAGTTTATCGGGCAGGGGAAACACCGGGGAGCTGTTTTTT

clone size: -
V gene: TRBV28
D gene: -
J gene: TRBJ1-2
CDR3 protein: CASNDWGVSNYGYTF
CDR3 DNA: TGTGCCAGCAATGATTGGGGGGTCTCTAACTATGGCTACACCTTC

clone size: many
V gene: TRBV12-3/TRBV12-4
D gene: -
J gene: TRBJ2-5
CDR3 protein: CASSLGAQETQYF
CDR3 DNA: TGTGCCAGCAGCTTAGGGGCTCAAGAGACCCAGTACTTC

clone size: many
V gene: TRBV2
D gene: TRBD2
J gene: TRBJ2-5
CDR3 protein: CASSEIVAGPTQYF
CDR3 DNA: TGTGCCAGCAGTGAAATTGTAGCGGGGCCGACCCAGTACTTC

clone size: many
V gene: TRBV7-2
D gene: -
J gene: TRBJ1-2
CDR3 protein: CASSLDGSAPGYTF
CDR3 DNA: TGTGCCAGCAGCTTAGACGGCTCAGCCCCTGGCTACACCTTC

clone size: -
V gene: TRBV28
D gene: TRBD1
J gene: TRBJ2-7
CDR3 protein: CASLHDRGRYEQYF
CDR3 DNA: TGTGCTTCTCTGCACGACAGGGGGCGATACGAGCAGTACTTC

clone size: many
V gene: TRBV12-3/TRBV12-4
D gene: -
J gene: TRBJ1-6
CDR3 protein: CASTLGGSPLHF
CDR3 DNA: TGTGCCAGCACCCTAGGGGGGTCACCCCTCCACTTT

clone size: -
V gene: TRBV28
D gene: -
J gene: TRBJ2-7
CDR3 protein: CASSFNGYYEQYF
CDR3 DNA: TGTGCCAGCAGTTTCAACGGCTACTACGAGCAGTACTTC

clone size: many
V gene: TRBV30
D gene: -
J gene: TRBJ1-5
CDR3 protein: CAWNRQQDQPQHF
CDR3 DNA: TGTGCCTGGAATAGGCAACAGGATCAGCCCCAGCATTTT

clone size: few
V gene: TRBV6-2/TRBV6-3
D gene: -
J gene: TRBJ1-6
CDR3 protein: CASSIRVANSPLHF
CDR3 DNA: TGTGCCAGCAGTATCAGGGTGGCTAATTCACCCCTCCACTTT

clone size: many
V gene: TRBV2
D gene: TRBD2
J gene: TRBJ2-7
CDR3 protein: CASSVGTSGSGYEQYF
CDR3 DNA: TGTGCCAGCAGTGTAGGGACTAGCGGGAGTGGCTACGAGCAGTACTTC

clone size: many
V gene: TRBV7-9
D gene: TRBD1
J gene: TRBJ2-7
CDR3 protein: CASRRGQGYEQYF
CDR3 DNA: TGTGCCAGCAGGAGGGGACAGGGCTACGAGCAGTACTTC

clone size: many
V gene: TRBV6-5
D gene: -
J gene: TRBJ2-6
CDR3 protein: CASGTDSGANVLTF
CDR3 DNA: TGTGCCAGCGGAACAGACTCTGGGGCCAACGTCCTGACTTTC

clone size: many
V gene: TRBV12-3/TRBV12-4
D gene: -
J gene: TRBJ1-1
CDR3 protein: CASSLGRDTEAFF
CDR3 DNA: TGTGCCAGCAGTTTAGGAAGGGACACTGAAGCTTTCTTT

clone size: -
V gene: TRBV6-1
D gene: -
J gene: TRBJ1-5
CDR3 protein: CASSPGLAGGQPQHF
CDR3 DNA: TGTGCCAGCAGTCCCGGACTAGCGGGGGGTCAGCCCCAGCATTTT

clone size: many
V gene: TRBV6-1
D gene: -
J gene: TRBJ2-2
CDR3 protein: CASSEDGEGSGELFF
CDR3 DNA: TGTGCCAGCAGTGAGGATGGCGAGGGAAGCGGGGAGCTGTTTTTT

clone size: -
V gene: TRBV20-1
D gene: -
J gene: TRBJ1-5
CDR3 protein: CSARDVQDSNQPQHF
CDR3 DNA: TGCAGTGCTAGAGATGTCCAGGATAGCAATCAGCCCCAGCATTTT

clone size: many
V gene: TRBV10-3
D gene: -
J gene: TRBJ2-1
CDR3 protein: CAISESGGAREQFF
CDR3 DNA: TGTGCCATCAGTGAGTCTGGGGGGGCGCGGGAGCAGTTCTTC

clone size: many
V gene: TRBV4-2
D gene: -
J gene: TRBJ1-6
CDR3 protein: CASSVLDNSPLHF
CDR3 DNA: TGTGCCAGCAGCGTGCTTGATAATTCACCCCTCCACTTT

clone size: many
V gene: TRBV5-1
D gene: TRBD2
J gene: TRBJ2-7
CDR3 protein: CASSLRSVREQTRTYEQYF
CDR3 DNA: TGCGCCAGCAGCTTGCGCTCTGTGCGGGAGCAGACGAGGACCTACGAGCAGTACTTC

clone size: many
V gene: TRBV28
D gene: -
J gene: TRBJ2-5
CDR3 protein: CASSLSGEETQYF
CDR3 DNA: TGTGCCAGCAGTTTAAGTGGGGAAGAGACCCAGTACTTC

clone size: many
V gene: TRBV20-1
D gene: TRBD1
J gene: TRBJ2-2
CDR3 protein: CSASRTGEAGELFF
CDR3 DNA: TGCAGTGCTAGTAGGACAGGGGAGGCCGGGGAGCTGTTTTTT

clone size: -
V gene: TRBV9
D gene: TRBD2
J gene: TRBJ2-6
CDR3 protein: CASSVSGRDSSGANVLTF
CDR3 DNA: TGTGCCAGCAGCGTTAGCGGGAGGGACTCCTCTGGGGCCAACGTCCTGACTTTC

clone size: many
V gene: TRBV28
D gene: -
J gene: TRBJ2-3
CDR3 protein: CASSNVVPDTQYF
CDR3 DNA: TGTGCCAGCAGTAATGTAGTACCAGATACGCAGTATTTT

clone size: -
V gene: TRBV6-1
D gene: -
J gene: TRBJ2-7
CDR3 protein: CASSTQDRRGEDF
CDR3 DNA: TGTGCCAGCAGCACACAAGACAGGCGGGGCGAGGACTTC